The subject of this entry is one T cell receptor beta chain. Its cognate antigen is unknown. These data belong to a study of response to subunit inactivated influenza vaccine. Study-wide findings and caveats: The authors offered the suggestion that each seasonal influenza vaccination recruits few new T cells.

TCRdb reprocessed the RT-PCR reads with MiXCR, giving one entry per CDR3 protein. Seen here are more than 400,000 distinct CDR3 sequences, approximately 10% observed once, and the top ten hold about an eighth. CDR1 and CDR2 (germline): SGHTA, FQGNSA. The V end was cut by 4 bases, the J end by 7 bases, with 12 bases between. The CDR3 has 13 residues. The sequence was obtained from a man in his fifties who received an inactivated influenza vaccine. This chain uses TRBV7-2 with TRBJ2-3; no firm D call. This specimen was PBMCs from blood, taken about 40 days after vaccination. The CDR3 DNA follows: TGTGCCAGCAGCTCGCTAGACACTCATACGCAGTATTTT. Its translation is CASSSLDTHTQYF.